The 13 T cell receptor beta chains reported below all come from one sample, sequenced in a study of blood T cell repertoires in COVID-19. TCRdb keeps only in-frame clones here, not all; method: immunoSEQ multiplex PCR. In the table there are 55,000 or so clones, about 89% of which are singletons. The specimen sequenced was peripheral blood. These receptor sequences come from a man in his 60s with active or convalescent COVID-19.

This clone was seen only once. The rearrangement links TRBV6-8 to TRBJ1-1, with TRBD1 matching 10 bases. The germline CDR1 and CDR2 sequences are MNHGY and SAAAGT. CDR3 length equals 20 residues. V gave up 5 bases and J gave up 1 base; unmatched junction bases: 19. Here the CDR3 DNA reads TGTGCCAGCAGTCAAGAACCGGGACAGGGGCCTACCCATGGGAACACTGAAGCTTTCTTT. This encodes CASSQEPGQGPTHGNTEAFF.

The chain combines TRBV5-1 with TRBJ1-2; D possibly corresponds to TRBD1 (5 bases). The V end was cut by 4 bases, the J end by 8 bases, with 18 bases between. This CDR3 has 14 residues. From germline, CDR1 is SGHRS and CDR2 YFSETQ. CDR3 loop: CASSDIGGWGGYTF. For the CDR3, the DNA is TGCGCCAGCAGCGACATCGGGGGATGGGGCGGCTACACCTTC.

V is TRBV23-1 and J is TRBJ2-1, with TRBD1 matching over 8 bases. TRBV23-1 is sorted into the ORF group, with uncertain function. V gave up 9 bases and J gave up 5 bases; unmatched junction bases: 15. This CDR3 has 16 residues. CDR3 amino acids: CAREPCSRGRDNEQFF. CDR3 in DNA: TGCGCCAGAGAACCCTGCTCCAGGGGGCGCGACAATGAGCAGTTCTTC.

The V and J genes are TRBV25-1 and TRBJ1-2; D is perhaps TRBD1 (6 bases). The CDR3 loop spans 14 amino acids. Trimming shortened V by 1 base and J by 7 bases, and 13 bases separated the two germline ends. Per the germline V gene, CDR1 is MGHDK and CDR2 is SYGVNS. The CDR3 nucleotides read TGTGCCAGCAGTGAATTCCCACAGGGTGGTGGCTACACCTTC. It codes for CASSEFPQGGGYTF.

This chain links TRBV6-1 with TRBJ1-5; 9 bases line up with TRBD1. The CDR3 spans 16 residues. V lost 3 bases, J lost 2 bases, and 5 bases stayed unmatched. Per germline, CDR1 MNHNS and CDR2 SASEGT. This chain's CDR3 is CASSDEDRGGNQPQHF. The CDR3 DNA is TGTGCCAGCAGTGATGAGGACAGGGGAGGCAATCAGCCCCAGCATTTT.

The CDR3 is CASSSGTGGIIQYF. The CDR3 nucleotides are TGTGCCAGCAGCTCGGGGACAGGGGGCATCATTCAGTACTTC. The chain couples TRBV7-2 to TRBJ2-4; 12 positions match TRBD1. This CDR3 region has 14 residues. Germline CDR1 SGHTA, CDR2 FQGNSA. The ends lost 4 bases at V and 9 bases at J; junction bases unmatched: 4.

Worth noting for this clone: The junction departs from germline at one end; a sequencing error may be responsible. The V call is TRBV5-6, the J call TRBJ1-4, with TRBD1 identical over 8 bases. The V gene's germline CDR1 is SGHDT and CDR2 YYEEEE. CDR3 size: 12 residues. The CDR3 DNA reads TGTGCCAGCAGCAAACACGGACAGGGTAGTATTTTT. This sequence encodes CASSKHGQGSIF. Full variable domain (missing parts from reference TRBV5-6 and TRBJ1-4): DAGVTQSPTHLIKTRGQQVTLRCSPKSGHDTVSWYQQALGQGPQFIFQYYEEEERQRGNFPDRFSGHQFPNYSSELNVNALLLGDSALYLCASSKHGQGSIFGSGTQLSVL.

V is TRBV4-3 and J is TRBJ1-6, with 9 bases that match TRBD1. Germline V gene data show CDR1 as LGHNA and CDR2 as YSLEER. V trimming: 0 bases; J trimming: 6 bases; junction bases outside the gene matches: 9. CDR3 length: 18 amino acids. Here the CDR3 DNA reads TGCGCCAGCAGCCAAGACGTCACCGGGACAGGGTTTAATTCACCCCTCCACTTT. Amino acid sequence: CASSQDVTGTGFNSPLHF.

The V gene is TRBV5-1, the J gene TRBJ2-2, with D perhaps matching TRBD1 (6 bases). V lost 0 bases and J 7 bases, leaving 16 bases between the germline ends. CDR3 size: 16 residues. Germline V lookup: CDR1 SGHRS, CDR2 YFSETQ. CDR3 protein: CASSLEGRGRVGELFF. CDR3 DNA: TGCGCCAGCAGCTTGGAAGGCAGGGGTAGGGTCGGGGAGCTGTTTTTT.

CDR3: CASSPQAGVTYEQYF. The CDR3 nucleotides read TGCGCCAGCAGCCCCCAAGCGGGAGTCACCTACGAGCAGTACTTC. V is TRBV5-1 and J is TRBJ2-7, with 8 bases matching TRBD2. CDR3 size: 15 residues. Germline assignment: CDR1 SGHRS and CDR2 YFSETQ. Unmatched junction bases numbered 8, after V lost 4 bases and J lost 2 bases.

The V and J genes are TRBV5-1 and TRBJ1-1; D call uncertain. V lost 0 bases and J lost 7, with 10 bases in between. Germline V gene lookup returns CDR1 SGHRS and CDR2 YFSETQ. The CDR3 is made up of 13 amino acids. The CDR3 nucleotides are TGCGCCAGCAGCTTGGAAAGGCGGTTTGAAGCTTTCTTT. Amino acids: CASSLERRFEAFF. Variable domain in full (rest from reference TRBV5-1 and TRBJ1-1): KAGVTQTPRYLIKTRGQQVTLSCSPISGHRSVSWYQQTPGQGLQFLFEYFSETQRNKGNFPGRFSGRQFSNSRSEMNVSTLELGDSALYLCASSLERRFEAFFGQGTRLTVV.

This sequence joins TRBV19 and TRBJ1-5; no reliable D call. The CDR3 runs to 13 residues. Per germline, CDR1 LNHDA and CDR2 SQIVND (reference sequence). Trimming took off 5 bases at V and 5 bases at J, with 10 bases between the two ends. CDR3 nucleotide sequence: TGTGCCAGTAGTGTCGGAGTTGATCAGCCCCAGCATTTT. Protein sequence: CASSVGVDQPQHF.

The chain uses TRBV19 and TRBJ1-1, with TRBD1 identical over 7 bases. Germline CDR1 and CDR2: LNHDA and SQIVND (reference sequence). This CDR3 spans 14 amino acids. V lost 5 bases to trimming and J lost 0 bases; unmatched junction nucleotides: 3. The CDR3 spells CASSAGTVNTEAFF. In DNA form, the CDR3 reads TGTGCCAGTAGTGCCGGGACAGTGAACACTGAAGCTTTCTTT.